This TCR beta chain was obtained from a study of blood T cells in healthy people across ages. With 4 bases clipped from V and 2 bases from J, the junction kept 0 bases outside the gene matches. Looked up from germline, CDR1 is SQVTM and CDR2 is ANQGSEA. The CDR3 is 13 amino acids. This clonotype was observed a few times. Together with a sample-barcoded 5' primer, a J-beta primer mix was included in a second PCR lasting about 7 to 12 cycles. TCRdb passed the 5' RACE reads through MiXCR, listing each CDR3 protein once. This sample carries approximately 780,000 distinct CDR3 sequences, about 26% of them seen once, and the ten largest clones take approximately 2.9%. Samples each yielded at least 5 micrograms of total RNA. The sample was also linked to a second study, of T cells of mothers and their children.

The receptor's source is a boy between 10 and 17 years old in good health. Sequencing used blood. The V call is TRBV29-1, the J call TRBJ1-2; 11 nucleotides align to TRBD1. The CDR3 sequence is CSVGTGGNYGYTF. CDR3 coding DNA: TGCAGCGTTGGGACAGGGGGCAACTATGGCTACACCTTC.